This record looks at one T cell receptor (beta chain) sequence and its context. Its specific antigen is unknown. Base qualities are not at hand, and no much larger clone is one base apart. This sample also contains other DNA sequences that code for the same CDR3. V lost 5 bases and J lost 8 bases, and the count of bases not matched to a germline gene is 6. Via the germline V gene, CDR1 is SGHNT and CDR2 YENEEA. The CDR3 runs 15 residues from the cysteine to the phenylalanine. The sequence is cut down to CDR3 DNA, 45 bases in frame from base 1. Whole blood was collected in K2EDTA tubes by collaborating institutions according to the institutions' own protocols. For TCRbeta analysis, collaborators shipped samples in one of three forms: frozen whole blood, isolated PBMCs, or DNA extracted from either of those sample types. These data come from a study of blood T cell repertoires in COVID-19 (dated by TCRdb to the early 2020s). Regarding the complete study: The collaborator samples originated in the United States, Italy and Spain and spanned the acute and convalescent phases of COVID-19. The sample metadata nearly always contained a de-identified subject ID, COVID-19 status, age in years and sex. The repertoires were made available in a free public database intended to serve as a resource for research on the immune response to SARS-CoV-2. Subjects who had been exposed to COVID-19, were actively infected with it, or had recovered from it provided the deeply sampled blood TCRbeta repertoires that made up the dataset. Where available, HLA class I and class II types were taken from metadata supplied by the sample provider and were not determined by assay-based typing. The samples were drawn from two sources: the first 160 participants of the ongoing ImmuneRACE study, and over 1,000 subjects contributed by 6 global collaborators. The prospective study material was composed of cDNA or gDNA derived from T cells, B-cell-depleted T cells, or PBMCs.

The paper as a whole reports these results and caveats: The quantity of clinical and demographic metadata differed by source and by participant and was supplied without curation.

TCRbeta CDR3 regions were amplified from genomic DNA using the immunoSEQ Assay, a bias-controlled multiplex PCR. As for the authors' bioinformatics: The number of nucleated cells in each sample was estimated by amplification of reference gene primers within the assay. To quantify the absolute abundance of each unique TCRbeta CDR3 rearrangement, sequence reads were collapsed and filtered. Productive Simpson clonality was computed per sample as the square root of Simpson's diversity index over productive rearrangements. Held by TCRdb, this immuneACCESS table contains in-frame sequences only and omits some clones. Under half of the omission traces to an unresolved V gene where checked; the cause of the rest is unknown. The V and J calls and clone size are taken from that table; D and trimming were inferred from the DNA. The sample data list over 150,000 clones, and over 75% of these were observed just once. The ten most abundant clones make up about 3% of the sample.

The V and J genes are TRBV11-3 and TRBJ2-1; 13 nucleotides in the junction match TRBD2. The source of this sequence is a man between 65 and 85 years old with acute or convalescent COVID-19. Sequenced: peripheral blood. In nucleotides, the sequence is TGTGCCAGCAGCCTACTAGCGGGAGGGCCGTATGAGCAGTTCTTC. It specifies CASSLLAGGPYEQFF.